This T cell receptor beta chain was sequenced in a study of OX40 agonist ivuxolimab in advanced cancers. The wider study: Partial responses, seen in three patients, involved one hepatocellular carcinoma and two cutaneous melanomas. Findings of the study overall: At 0.1 to 3.0 mg/kg and by week 6, CD4+ and CD8+ T cells in the blood had expanded clonally.

Autoimmune disease history or systemic immunosuppression excluded patients. Per germline, CDR1 SGHDN and CDR2 FVKESK. V dropped 1 base and J dropped 6 bases, with 9 bases sitting between them. The CDR3 loop spans 13 amino acids. The method was immunoSEQ multiplex PCR; TCRdb's version includes in-frame clones alone and lacks a portion of them. The sample shows some 35,000 clones, around four fifths of them seen only once. On this clone: No antigen is known for it.

The sequence was obtained from an adult with an advanced solid tumor such as melanoma, head and neck, liver or kidney cancer. The sample here was CD4+ or CD8+ T cells sorted from blood, taken in a trial of the OX40 agonist ivuxolimab. This chain joins TRBV14 and TRBJ1-1; D remains unclear. In DNA form, the CDR3 reads TGTGCCAGCAGCCAAGCAAGAGGCGCTGAAGCTTTCTTT. Protein product: CASSQARGAEAFF.